The present T cell receptor beta chain was sequenced within a study of T cell responses to AZD1222 COVID-19 vaccine. Whole-study results and caveats: The donor cohort was predominantly white British with a female majority, and clonal diversity may have been underestimated.

Sequencing was performed with immunoSEQ multiplex PCR; in TCRdb, only in-frame clones are kept and a portion is missing. The sample lists some 100,000 clones; approximately 87% were seen once. The CDR3 is made up of 11 amino acids. The V end was cut by 5 bases, the J end by 4 bases, with 7 bases between. Germline V gene lookup returns CDR1 SGHKS and CDR2 YYEKEE (reference sequence). With respect to this clone: The antigen is unknown.

Source: peripheral blood, taken on day 0 of AZD1222 vaccination. The TCR comes from an adult in good health. The chain has TRBV5-5 and TRBJ2-7; D call uncertain. CDR3 sequence: CASRSEYEQYF. In DNA, the CDR3 is TGTGCCAGCAGATCCGAGTACGAGCAGTACTTC.